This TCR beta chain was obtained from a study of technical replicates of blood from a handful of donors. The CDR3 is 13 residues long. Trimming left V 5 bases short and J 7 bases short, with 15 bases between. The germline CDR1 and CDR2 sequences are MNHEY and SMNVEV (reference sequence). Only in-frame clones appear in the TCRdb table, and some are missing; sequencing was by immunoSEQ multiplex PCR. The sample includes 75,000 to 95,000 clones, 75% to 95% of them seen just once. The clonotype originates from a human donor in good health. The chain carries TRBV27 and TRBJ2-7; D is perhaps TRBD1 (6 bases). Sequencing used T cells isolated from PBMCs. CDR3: CASSPSDRLEQYF. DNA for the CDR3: TGTGCCAGCAGTCCGTCCGACAGGCTGGAGCAGTACTTC.